This TCR beta chain came from a study of shared clonotypes between healthy human individuals. The CDR3 consists of 15 residues. Per germline, CDR1 SGHAT and CDR2 FQNNGV. Trimming took off 3 bases at V and 0 bases at J, with 12 bases between the two ends. All donors qualified as healthy HIV-negative adults and had experienced no recent acute infections or vaccinations. Execution of the assay was at deep level. In the original processing: Junction-only sequences without quality scores were provided by ImmunoSEQ, so filtering was different. Assay used: immunoSEQ multiplex PCR; TCRdb lists only in-frame clones, some missing. The V and J calls and the clone size are those of that table, but D and trimming were determined from the DNA. The data contain more than 450,000 clones, around 74% of them singletons.

The genes are TRBV11-2 and TRBJ2-7; the D is unclear. The TCR sequence derives from a woman between 35 and 50 years old in good health. Some clones in this sample may be carry-over from other donors' samples. Sequenced material: PBMCs. The CDR3 DNA sequence: TGTGCCAGCAGCTTCGGGTTGGGAAGCTCCTACGAGCAGTACTTC. Translating gives CASSFGLGSSYEQYF.